These 3 T cell receptor beta chains originate from one sample sequenced in a study of T cell responses to AZD1222 COVID-19 vaccine. The repertoire was sequenced with immunoSEQ multiplex PCR; TCRdb's copy has only in-frame clones and lacks some. The sample yields some 120,000 clones, just under 95% seen once. The sample here was peripheral blood, taken on day 0 of AZD1222 vaccination. The receptors shown here come from an adult in good health.

This rearrangement joins TRBV18 to TRBJ2-1; 8 nucleotides line up with TRBD1. V shed 1 base, J shed 9 bases, and the junction held 5 bases outside the gene matches. The CDR3 runs 14 residues. CDR1 is KGHSH and CDR2 is LQKENI in the germline V gene. CDR3 loop: CASSPRTGIGEQFF. CDR3 nucleotide sequence: TGTGCCAGCTCACCACGGACAGGGATTGGTGAGCAGTTCTTC.

V is TRBV10-3 and J is TRBJ2-7; TRBD2 agrees at 8 bases. There are 15 residues in the CDR3. V trimming: 7 bases; J trimming: 2 bases; junction bases outside the gene matches: 10. Germline values: CDR1 ENHRY, CDR2 SYGVKD. CDR3 protein: CAIKDTGTSAYEQYF. CDR3 coding DNA: TGTGCCATCAAAGATACCGGGACTAGTGCCTACGAGCAGTACTTC.

This chain connects TRBV6-5 to TRBJ2-7, with 8 bases identical to TRBD2. This CDR3 is built from 15 residues. CDR1 is MNHEY and CDR2 is SVGAGI in the germline V gene. Trimming removed 8 bases from V and 2 bases from J; junction bases left unmatched: 11. This chain's CDR3 is CASGKVGSGAYEQYF. CDR3 DNA sequence: TGTGCCAGCGGAAAGGTGGGTAGCGGGGCCTACGAGCAGTACTTC.